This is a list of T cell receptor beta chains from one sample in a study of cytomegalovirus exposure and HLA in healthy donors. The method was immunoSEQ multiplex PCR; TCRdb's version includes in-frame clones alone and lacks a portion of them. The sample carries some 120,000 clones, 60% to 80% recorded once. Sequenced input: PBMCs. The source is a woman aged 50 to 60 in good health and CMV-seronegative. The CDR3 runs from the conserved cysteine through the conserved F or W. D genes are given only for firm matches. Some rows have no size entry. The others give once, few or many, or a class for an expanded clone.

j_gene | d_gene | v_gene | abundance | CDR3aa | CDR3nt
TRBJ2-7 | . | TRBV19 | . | CASSAGGSYEQYF | TGTGCCAGTAGCGCGGGCGGCTCCTACGAGCAGTACTTC
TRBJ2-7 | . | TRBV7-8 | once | CASSRAAEQYF | TGTGCCAGCAGCCGCGCGGCCGAGCAGTACTTC
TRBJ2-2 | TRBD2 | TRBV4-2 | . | CASSQDRTSGILYTGELFF | TGTGCCAGCAGCCAAGATAGGACTAGCGGGATACTTTACACCGGGGAGCTGTTTTTT
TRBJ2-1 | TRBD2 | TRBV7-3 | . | CASSLKRTSGRKDNEQFF | TGTGCCAGCAGCTTAAAACGGACTAGCGGGAGGAAGGACAATGAGCAGTTCTTC
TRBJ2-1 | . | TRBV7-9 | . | CASSLGSIGANEQFF | TGTGCCAGCAGCTTAGGCTCAATAGGGGCAAATGAGCAGTTCTTC
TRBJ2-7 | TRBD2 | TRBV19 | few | CASSMSWRETYEQYF | TGTGCCAGTAGTATGTCGTGGCGGGAGACATACGAGCAGTACTTC
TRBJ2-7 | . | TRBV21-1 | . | CASSAVPRHEQYF | TGTGCCAGCAGCGCCGTGCCGAGGCACGAGCAGTACTTC
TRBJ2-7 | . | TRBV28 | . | CASSPFPRILYEQYF | TGTGCCAGCAGCCCCTTCCCGCGGATCCTATACGAGCAGTACTTC
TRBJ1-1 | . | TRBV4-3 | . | CASSQDEVGSEAFF | TGCGCCAGCAGCCAAGATGAGGTAGGATCTGAAGCTTTCTTT
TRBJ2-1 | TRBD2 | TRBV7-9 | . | CASSPPGTSVGEQFF | TGTGCCAGCAGCCCGCCGGGGACTAGCGTCGGTGAGCAGTTCTTC
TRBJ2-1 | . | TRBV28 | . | CASTLPTGQHNEQFF | TGTGCCAGCACCCTCCCGACAGGTCAACACAATGAGCAGTTCTTC
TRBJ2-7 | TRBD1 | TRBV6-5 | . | CASSRTGEIYEQYF | TGTGCCAGCAGCCGGACAGGGGAGATCTACGAGCAGTACTTC
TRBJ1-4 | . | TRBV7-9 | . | CSSSLALGAPEKLFF | TGTTCCAGCAGCTTAGCACTGGGGGCTCCTGAAAAACTGTTTTTT
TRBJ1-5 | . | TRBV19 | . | CASKPIMDRKYSNQPQHF | TGTGCCAGCAAGCCTATCATGGACAGAAAATATAGCAATCAGCCCCAGCATTTT
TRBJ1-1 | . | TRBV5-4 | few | CAFQQGAEFMNTEAFF | TGTGCCTTTCAACAGGGCGCCGAGTTTATGAACACTGAAGCTTTCTTT
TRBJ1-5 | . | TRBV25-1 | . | CASSNSDRLNQPQHF | TGTGCCAGCAGCAACTCCGACAGGCTCAATCAGCCCCAGCATTTT
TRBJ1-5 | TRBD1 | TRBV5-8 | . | CASSLGGQSNQPQHF | TGTGCCAGCAGCTTAGGGGGACAGAGCAATCAGCCCCAGCATTTT
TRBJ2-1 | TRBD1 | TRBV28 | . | CASSKGDRDRHFF | TGTGCCAGCAGTAAGGGGGACCGGGACAGGCACTTCTTC
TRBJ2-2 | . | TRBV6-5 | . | CASSYRGATGELFF | TGTGCCAGCAGTTACAGGGGTGCCACCGGGGAGCTGTTTTTT
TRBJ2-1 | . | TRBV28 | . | CASSFASTAGDEQFF | TGTGCCAGCAGTTTCGCATCGACAGCTGGGGATGAGCAGTTCTTC
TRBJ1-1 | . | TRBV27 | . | CASSPTGLTEAFF | TGTGCCAGCAGCCCAACAGGGTTAACTGAAGCTTTCTTT
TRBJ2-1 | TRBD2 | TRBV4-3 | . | CASSQDSSSGRTEQFF | TGCGCCAGCAGCCAAGACTCGTCTAGCGGGAGGACTGAGCAGTTCTTC
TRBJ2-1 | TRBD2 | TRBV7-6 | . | CASSLASGLQNEQFF | TGTGCCAGCAGCTTAGCTAGCGGGCTACAAAATGAGCAGTTCTTC
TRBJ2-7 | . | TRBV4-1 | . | CASSHPLGLEQYF | TGCGCCAGCAGCCACCCCCTCGGACTTGAGCAGTACTTC
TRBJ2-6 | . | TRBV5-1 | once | CASSLGAGGNSGANVLTF | TGCGCCAGCAGCTTGGGGGCTGGAGGTAACTCTGGGGCCAACGTCCTGACTTTC
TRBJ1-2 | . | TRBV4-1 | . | CASSRTTENYGYTF | TGCGCCAGCAGCCGAACAACAGAAAACTATGGCTACACCTTC
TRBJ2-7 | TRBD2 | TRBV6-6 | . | CASSYEPSGSHEQYF | TGTGCCAGCAGTTACGAACCTAGCGGGAGTCATGAGCAGTACTTC
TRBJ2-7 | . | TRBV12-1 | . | CASSFPRLYEQYF | TGTGCCAGCAGCTTTCCCCGACTCTACGAGCAGTACTTC
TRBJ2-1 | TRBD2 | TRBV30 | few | CAWSDTSGSSEQFF | TGTGCCTGGAGTGACACTAGCGGGAGCTCTGAGCAGTTCTTC
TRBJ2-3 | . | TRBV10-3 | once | CAISHPNGSYTDTQYF | TGTGCCATCAGCCATCCGAACGGGTCTTACACAGATACGCAGTATTTT